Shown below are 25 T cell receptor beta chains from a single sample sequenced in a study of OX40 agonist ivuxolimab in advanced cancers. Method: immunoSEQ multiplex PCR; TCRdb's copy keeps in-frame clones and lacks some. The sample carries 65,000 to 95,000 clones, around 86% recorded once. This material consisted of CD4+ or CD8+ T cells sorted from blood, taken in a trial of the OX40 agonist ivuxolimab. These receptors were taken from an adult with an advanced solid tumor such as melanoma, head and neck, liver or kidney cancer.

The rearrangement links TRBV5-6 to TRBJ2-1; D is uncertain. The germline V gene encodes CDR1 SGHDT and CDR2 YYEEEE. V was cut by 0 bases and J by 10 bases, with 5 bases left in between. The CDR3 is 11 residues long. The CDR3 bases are TGTGCCAGCAGCTTGGCCAGGGAGCAGTTCTTC. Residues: CASSLAREQFF.

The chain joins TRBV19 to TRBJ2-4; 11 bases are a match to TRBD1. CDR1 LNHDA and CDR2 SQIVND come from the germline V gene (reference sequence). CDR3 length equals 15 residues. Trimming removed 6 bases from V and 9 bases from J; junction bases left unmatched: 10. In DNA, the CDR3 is TGTGCCAGTAGCATATTGGGGACAGGGGGAAGCATTCAGTACTTC. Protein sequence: CASSILGTGGSIQYF.

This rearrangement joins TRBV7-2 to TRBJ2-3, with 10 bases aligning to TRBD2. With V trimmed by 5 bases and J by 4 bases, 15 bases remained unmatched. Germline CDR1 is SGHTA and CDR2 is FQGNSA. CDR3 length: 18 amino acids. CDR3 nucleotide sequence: TGTGCCAGCAGCCTAAAATCACCGGGGGGACTAGCGCCAGATACGCAGTATTTT. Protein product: CASSLKSPGGLAPDTQYF.

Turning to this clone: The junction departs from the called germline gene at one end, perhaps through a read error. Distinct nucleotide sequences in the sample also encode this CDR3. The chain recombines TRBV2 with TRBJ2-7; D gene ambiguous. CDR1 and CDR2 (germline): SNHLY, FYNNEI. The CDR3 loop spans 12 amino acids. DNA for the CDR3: TGTGCCAGCAGTGCGACAAACTACGAACAGTACTTC. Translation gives CASSATNYEQYF. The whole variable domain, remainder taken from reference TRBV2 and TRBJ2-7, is EPEVTQTPSHQVTQMGQEVILRCVPISNHLYFYWYRQILGQKVEFLVSFYNNEISEKSEIFDDQFSVERPDGSNFTLKIRSTKLEDSAMYFCASSATNYEQYFGPGTRLTVT.

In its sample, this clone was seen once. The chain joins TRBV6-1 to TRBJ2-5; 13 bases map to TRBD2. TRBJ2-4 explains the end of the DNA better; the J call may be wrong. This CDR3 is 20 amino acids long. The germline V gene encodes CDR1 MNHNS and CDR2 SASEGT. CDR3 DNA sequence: TGTGCCAGCAGTGTACCGTCTACTAGCGGGAGGGCAGGACCCAAAAACATTCAGTACTTC. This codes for CASSVPSTSGRAGPKNIQYF.

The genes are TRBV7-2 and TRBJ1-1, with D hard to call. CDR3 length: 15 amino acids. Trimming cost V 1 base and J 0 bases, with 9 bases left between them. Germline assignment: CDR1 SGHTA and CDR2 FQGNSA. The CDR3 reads CASSLVQSMNTEAFF. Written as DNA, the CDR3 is TGTGCCAGCAGCTTAGTTCAGTCTATGAACACTGAAGCTTTCTTT.

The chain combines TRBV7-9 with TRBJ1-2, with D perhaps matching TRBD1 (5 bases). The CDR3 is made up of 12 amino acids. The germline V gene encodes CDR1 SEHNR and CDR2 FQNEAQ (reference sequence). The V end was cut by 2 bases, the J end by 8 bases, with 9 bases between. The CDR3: CASSLNTGGYTF. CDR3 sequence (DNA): TGTGCCAGCAGCTTAAATACAGGAGGCTACACCTTC.

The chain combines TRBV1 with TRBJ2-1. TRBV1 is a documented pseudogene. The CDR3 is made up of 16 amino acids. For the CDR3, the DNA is TGCACCAGCAGCCAAGAAGGGCTAGGCTGCTACAATGAGCAGTTCTTC. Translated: CTSSQEGLGCYNEQFF.

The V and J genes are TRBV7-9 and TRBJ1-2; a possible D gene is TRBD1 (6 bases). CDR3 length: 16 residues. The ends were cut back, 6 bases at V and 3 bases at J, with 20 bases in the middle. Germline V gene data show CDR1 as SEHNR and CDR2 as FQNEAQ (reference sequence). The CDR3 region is CASRPGSREGDYGYTF. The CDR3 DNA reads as TGTGCCAGCAGACCCGGGTCGAGGGAGGGGGACTATGGCTACACCTTC.

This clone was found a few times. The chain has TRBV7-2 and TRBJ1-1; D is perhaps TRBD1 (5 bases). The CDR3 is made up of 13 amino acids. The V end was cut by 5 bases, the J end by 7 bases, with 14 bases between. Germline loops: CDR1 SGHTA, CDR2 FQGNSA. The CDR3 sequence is CASSRQRGYEAFF. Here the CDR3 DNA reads TGTGCCAGCAGCAGACAGAGGGGTTATGAAGCTTTCTTT.

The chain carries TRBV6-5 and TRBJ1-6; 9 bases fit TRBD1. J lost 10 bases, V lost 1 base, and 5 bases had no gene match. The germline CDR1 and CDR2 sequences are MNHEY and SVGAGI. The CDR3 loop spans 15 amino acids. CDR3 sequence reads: CASSYYGTGKSPLHF. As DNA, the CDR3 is TGTGCCAGCAGTTACTACGGGACAGGGAAATCACCCCTCCACTTT.

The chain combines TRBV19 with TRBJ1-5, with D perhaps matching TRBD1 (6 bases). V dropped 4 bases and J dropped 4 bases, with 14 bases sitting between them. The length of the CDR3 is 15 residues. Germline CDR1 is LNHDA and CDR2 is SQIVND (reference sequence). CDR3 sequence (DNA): TGTGCCAGTAGTAGCGGAGGGACAAATAATCAGCCCCAGCATTTT. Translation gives CASSSGGTNNQPQHF.

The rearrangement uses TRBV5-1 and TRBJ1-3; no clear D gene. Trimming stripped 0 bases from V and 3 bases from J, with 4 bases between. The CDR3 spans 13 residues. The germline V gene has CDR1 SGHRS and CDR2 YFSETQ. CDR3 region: CASSLGGGNTIYF. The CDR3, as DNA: TGCGCCAGCAGCTTGGGCGGTGGAAACACCATATATTTT. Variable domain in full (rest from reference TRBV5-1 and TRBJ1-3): KAGVTQTPRYLIKTRGQQVTLSCSPISGHRSVSWYQQTPGQGLQFLFEYFSETQRNKGNFPGRFSGRQFSNSRSEMNVSTLELGDSALYLCASSLGGGNTIYFGEGSWLTVV.

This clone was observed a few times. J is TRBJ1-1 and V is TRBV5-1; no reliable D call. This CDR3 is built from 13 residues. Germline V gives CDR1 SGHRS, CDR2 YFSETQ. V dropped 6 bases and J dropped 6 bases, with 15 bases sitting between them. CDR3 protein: CASTGLGLSEAFF. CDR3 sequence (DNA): TGCGCCAGCACCGGTTTGGGGTTATCTGAAGCTTTCTTT.

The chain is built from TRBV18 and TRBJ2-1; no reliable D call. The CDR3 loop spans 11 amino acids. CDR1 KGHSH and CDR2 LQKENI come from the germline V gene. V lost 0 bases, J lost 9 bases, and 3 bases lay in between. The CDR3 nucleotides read TGTGCCAGCTCACCACCCGGTGAGCAGTTCTTC. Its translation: CASSPPGEQFF.

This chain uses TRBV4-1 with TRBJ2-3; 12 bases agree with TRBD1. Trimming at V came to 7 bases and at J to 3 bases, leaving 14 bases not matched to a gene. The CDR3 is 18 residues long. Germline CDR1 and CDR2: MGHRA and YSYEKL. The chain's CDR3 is CASTTGTGGDSRTDTQYF. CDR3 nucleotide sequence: TGCGCCAGCACCACCGGGACAGGGGGCGATAGTAGGACAGATACGCAGTATTTT.

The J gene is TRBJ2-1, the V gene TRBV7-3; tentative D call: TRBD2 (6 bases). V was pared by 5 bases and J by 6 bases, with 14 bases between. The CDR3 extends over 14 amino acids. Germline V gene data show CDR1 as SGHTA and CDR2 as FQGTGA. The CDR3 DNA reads TGTGCCAGCAGCACCCTCGGGAGCCGCAATGAGCAGTTCTTC. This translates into CASSTLGSRNEQFF.

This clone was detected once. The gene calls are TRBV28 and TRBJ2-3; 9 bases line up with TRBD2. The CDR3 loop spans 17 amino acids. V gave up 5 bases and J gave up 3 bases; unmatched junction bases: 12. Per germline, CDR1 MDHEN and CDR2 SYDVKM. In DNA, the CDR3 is TGTGCCAGCAGTCCCGGAGGGGCGGGAGGGTGGACAGATACGCAGTATTTT. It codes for CASSPGGAGGWTDTQYF.

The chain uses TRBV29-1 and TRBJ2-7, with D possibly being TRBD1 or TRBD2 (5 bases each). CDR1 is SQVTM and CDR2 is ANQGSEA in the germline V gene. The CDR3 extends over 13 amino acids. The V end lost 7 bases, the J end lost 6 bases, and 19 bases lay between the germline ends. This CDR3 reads CSAGDPQFSEQYF. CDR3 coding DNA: TGCAGCGCCGGGGACCCCCAATTCTCCGAGCAGTACTTC.

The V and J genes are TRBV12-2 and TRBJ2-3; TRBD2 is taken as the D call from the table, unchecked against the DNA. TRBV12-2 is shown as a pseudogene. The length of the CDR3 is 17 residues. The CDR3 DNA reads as TGTGCAAGTCGCCTTGATAGCGGGAGGGCCCAGGTAGATACGCAGTATTTT. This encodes CASRLDSGRAQVDTQYF.

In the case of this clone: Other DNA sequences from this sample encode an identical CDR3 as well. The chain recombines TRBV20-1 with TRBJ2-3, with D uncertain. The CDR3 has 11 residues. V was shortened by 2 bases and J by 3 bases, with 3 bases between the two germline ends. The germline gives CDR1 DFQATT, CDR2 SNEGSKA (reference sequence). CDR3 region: CSARRTDTQYF. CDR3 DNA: TGCAGTGCTAGAAGGACAGATACGCAGTATTTT.

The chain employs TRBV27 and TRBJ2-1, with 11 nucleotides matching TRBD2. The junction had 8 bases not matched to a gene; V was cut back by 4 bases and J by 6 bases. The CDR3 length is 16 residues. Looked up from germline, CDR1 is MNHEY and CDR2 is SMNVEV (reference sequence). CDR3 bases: TGTGCCAGCAGTTCAATACTAGCGGGAGCAGGCAATGAGCAGTTCTTC. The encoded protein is CASSSILAGAGNEQFF.

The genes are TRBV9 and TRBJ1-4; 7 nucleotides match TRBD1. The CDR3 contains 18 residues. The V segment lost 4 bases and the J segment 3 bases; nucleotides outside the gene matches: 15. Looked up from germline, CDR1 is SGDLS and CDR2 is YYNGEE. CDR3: CASSPRGGLWVPNEKLFF. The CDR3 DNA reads TGTGCCAGCAGCCCGCGAGGGGGCCTCTGGGTGCCTAATGAAAAACTGTTTTTT.

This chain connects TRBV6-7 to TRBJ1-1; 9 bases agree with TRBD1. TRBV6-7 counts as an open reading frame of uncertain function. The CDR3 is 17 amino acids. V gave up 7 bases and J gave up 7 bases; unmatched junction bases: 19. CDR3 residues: CASTDPDLTGGSSEAFF. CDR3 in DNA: TGTGCCAGCACCGACCCAGACCTAACAGGGGGCTCGAGTGAAGCTTTCTTT.

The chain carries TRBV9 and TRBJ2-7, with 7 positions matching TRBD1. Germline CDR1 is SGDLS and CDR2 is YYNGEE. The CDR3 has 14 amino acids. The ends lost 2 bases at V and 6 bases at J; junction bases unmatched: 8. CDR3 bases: TGTGCCAGCAGCGTCGACAGGGTGAGGCGCGAGCAGTACTTC. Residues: CASSVDRVRREQYF.